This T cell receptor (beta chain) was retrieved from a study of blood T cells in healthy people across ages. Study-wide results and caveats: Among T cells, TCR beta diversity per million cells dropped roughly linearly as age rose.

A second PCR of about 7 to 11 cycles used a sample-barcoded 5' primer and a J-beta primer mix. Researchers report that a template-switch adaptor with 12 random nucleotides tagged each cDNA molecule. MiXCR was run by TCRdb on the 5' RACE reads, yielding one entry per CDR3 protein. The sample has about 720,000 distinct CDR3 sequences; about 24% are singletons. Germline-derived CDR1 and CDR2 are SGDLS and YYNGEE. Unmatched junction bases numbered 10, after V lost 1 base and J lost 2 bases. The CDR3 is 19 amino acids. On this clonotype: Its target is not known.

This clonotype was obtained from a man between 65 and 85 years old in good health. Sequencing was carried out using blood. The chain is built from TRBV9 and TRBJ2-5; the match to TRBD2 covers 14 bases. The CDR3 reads CASSVTGLAGAPAQETQYF. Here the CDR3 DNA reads TGTGCCAGCAGCGTAACGGGACTAGCGGGAGCCCCAGCACAAGAGACCCAGTACTTC.